A single sample gave rise to the 10 T cell receptor beta chains below, sequenced in a study of T cell repertoires in cytomegalovirus infection. These TCRs are of unknown antigen specificity. TCRdb independently ran MiXCR on the reads; one entry per CDR3 protein. This table has roughly 700,000 distinct CDR3 sequences, roughly 36% appearing once. Source: cultured PBMCs, taken from culture after CMV antigen stimulation. The receptors originated from a human donor in good health (CMV status not recorded). Some clones in this sample may be carry-over from other donors' samples.

This chain uses TRBV2 with TRBJ1-6; 7 nucleotides match TRBD1. The V gene's germline CDR1 is SNHLY and CDR2 FYNNEI. Trimming removed 6 bases from V and 7 bases from J; junction bases left unmatched: 6. There are 14 residues in the CDR3. The CDR3 DNA reads as TGTGCCAGCAGCGTGACAGGGTTGAATTCACCCCTCCACTTT. Protein: CASSVTGLNSPLHF.

The V gene is TRBV24-1, the J gene TRBJ2-5, with TRBD2 as a possible D gene (6 bases). The CDR3 length is 16 residues. Per germline, CDR1 KGHDR and CDR2 SFDVKD. Trimming cost V 5 bases and J 1 base, with 16 bases left between them. The CDR3 nucleotides read TGTGCCACCAGTGCCGATGGACCCGGGGGCCAAGAGACCCAGTACTTC. It codes for CATSADGPGGQETQYF.

In its sample, this clonotype was seen a few times. The chain joins TRBV7-9 to TRBJ1-4, with TRBD1 identical over 7 bases. The V segment lost 3 bases and the J segment 6 bases; nucleotides outside the gene matches: 4. The CDR3 extends over 14 amino acids. CDR1 is SEHNR and CDR2 is FQNEAQ in the germline V gene (reference sequence). This chain's CDR3 is CASSFRGEDEKLFF. The CDR3 DNA follows: TGTGCCAGCAGCTTCAGGGGGGAGGATGAAAAACTGTTTTTT.

The chain recombines TRBV7-9 with TRBJ2-5, with a tentative D call TRBD2 (6 bases). This CDR3 comprises 13 residues. Trimming cost V 8 bases and J 5 bases, with 15 bases left between them. Germline V lookup: CDR1 SEHNR, CDR2 FQNEAQ (reference sequence). The CDR3 region is CASGGLNRETQYF. Written as DNA, the CDR3 is TGTGCCAGCGGGGGACTCAACCGGGAGACCCAGTACTTC. Drawing the rest from reference TRBV7-9 and TRBJ2-5, the complete variable domain is DTGVSQNPRHKITKRGQNVTFRCDPISEHNRLYWYRQTLGQGPEFLTYFQNEAQLEKSRLLSDRFSAERPKGSFSTLEIQRTEQGDSAMYLCASGGLNRETQYFGPGTRLLVL.

This chain joins TRBV6-5 and TRBJ2-5; TRBD1 or TRBD2 may be the D gene (6 bases each). Trimming pared 8 bases from V and 5 bases from J, leaving 24 bases between. Germline CDR1 reads MNHEY; CDR2 reads SVGAGI. This CDR3 contains 16 residues. CDR3 region: CASRTPDMGGLETQYF. The CDR3 DNA is TGTGCCAGCCGTACCCCGGATATGGGGGGCCTGGAGACCCAGTACTTC.

This chain joins TRBV19 and TRBJ1-1; TRBD1 matches at 9 bases. Per germline, CDR1 LNHDA and CDR2 SQIVND (reference sequence). This CDR3 is 17 amino acids long. V lost 10 bases to trimming and J lost 1 base; unmatched junction nucleotides: 16. Here the CDR3 DNA reads TGTGCCACCTCGGCCCCCGGGACAGGGAGGACGAACACTGAAGCTTTCTTT. Translated: CATSAPGTGRTNTEAFF.

The table lists this clonotype with a few counts. The V call is TRBV7-8, the J call TRBJ1-5; 8 bases line up with TRBD1. CDR3 length equals 16 residues. J lost 6 bases, V lost 3 bases, and 10 bases had no gene match. Germline CDR1 is SGHVS and CDR2 is FQNEAQ. The CDR3 sequence is CASSFGRGTGIQPQHF. The CDR3 nucleotides are TGTGCCAGCAGCTTTGGTCGGGGGACAGGAATTCAGCCCCAGCATTTT.

The table lists this clonotype with a few counts. The V call is TRBV20-1, the J call TRBJ1-4, with D uncertain. Germline values: CDR1 DFQATT, CDR2 SNEGSKA (reference sequence). V shed 4 bases and J shed 4 bases, with 13 bases lying between them. The CDR3 runs to 14 residues. Here the CDR3 reads CSATFAELNEKLFF. CDR3 bases: TGCAGTGCTACGTTCGCAGAGCTTAATGAAAAACTGTTTTTT.

The chain employs TRBV6-6 and TRBJ1-3; D perhaps matches TRBD1 (5 bases). The CDR3 is 17 amino acids. CDR1 and CDR2 (germline): MNHNY, SVGAGI (reference sequence). The germline V and J ends were trimmed by 0 bases and 2 bases, with 14 bases remaining between them. The CDR3 region is CASSYSAGEIAGNTIYF. Written as DNA, the CDR3 is TGTGCCAGCAGTTACTCCGCGGGGGAAATCGCTGGAAACACCATATATTTT.

The chain is built from TRBV7-6 and TRBJ2-3, with D possibly matching TRBD2 (5 bases). The CDR3 has 15 amino acids. Trimming pared 5 bases from V and 2 bases from J, leaving 14 bases between. CDR1 and CDR2 from the germline V gene are SGHVS and FNYEAQ. CDR3 in amino acids: CASSQTTATTDTQYF. For the CDR3, the DNA is TGTGCCAGCAGCCAGACTACAGCGACCACAGATACGCAGTATTTT.